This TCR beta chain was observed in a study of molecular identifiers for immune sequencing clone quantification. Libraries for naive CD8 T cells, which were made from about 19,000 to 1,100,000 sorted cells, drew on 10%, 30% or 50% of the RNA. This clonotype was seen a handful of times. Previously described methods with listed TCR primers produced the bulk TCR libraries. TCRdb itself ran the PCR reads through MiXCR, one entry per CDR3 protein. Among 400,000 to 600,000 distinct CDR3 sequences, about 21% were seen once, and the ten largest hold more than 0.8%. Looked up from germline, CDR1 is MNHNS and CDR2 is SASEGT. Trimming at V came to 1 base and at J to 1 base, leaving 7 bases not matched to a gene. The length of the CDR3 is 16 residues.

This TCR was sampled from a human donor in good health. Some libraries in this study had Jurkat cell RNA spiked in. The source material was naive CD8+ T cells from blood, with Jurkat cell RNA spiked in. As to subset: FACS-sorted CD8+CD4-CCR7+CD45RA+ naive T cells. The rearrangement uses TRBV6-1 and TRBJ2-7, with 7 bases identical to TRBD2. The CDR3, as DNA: TGTGCCAGCAGTGAAGATCCAGCGGGATCTTCCTACGAGCAGTACTTC. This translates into CASSEDPAGSSYEQYF.